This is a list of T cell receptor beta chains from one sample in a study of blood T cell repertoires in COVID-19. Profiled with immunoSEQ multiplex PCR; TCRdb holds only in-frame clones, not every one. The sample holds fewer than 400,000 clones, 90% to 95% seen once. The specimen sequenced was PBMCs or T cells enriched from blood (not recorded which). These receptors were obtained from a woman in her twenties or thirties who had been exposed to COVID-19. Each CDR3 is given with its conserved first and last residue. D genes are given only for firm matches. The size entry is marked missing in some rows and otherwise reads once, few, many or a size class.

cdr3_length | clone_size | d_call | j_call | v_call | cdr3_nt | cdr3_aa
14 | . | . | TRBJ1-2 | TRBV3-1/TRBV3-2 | TGTGCCAGCAGCCACCAGGGGCTCGAGAATGGCTACACCTTC | CASSHQGLENGYTF
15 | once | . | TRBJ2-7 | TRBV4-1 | TGCGCCAGCAGCCACAAATTCCCGACAGAGTACGAGCAGTACTTC | CASSHKFPTEYEQYF
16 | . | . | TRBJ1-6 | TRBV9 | TGTGCCAGCAGCGCACATTTGCACACCAAGAATTCACCCCTCCACTTT | CASSAHLHTKNSPLHF
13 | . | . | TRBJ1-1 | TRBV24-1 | TGTGCCACCAGTGTGGCAGGGAGGACTGAAGCTTTCTTT | CATSVAGRTEAFF
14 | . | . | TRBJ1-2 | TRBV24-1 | TGTGCCACCAGTGATCACAGGGTGAACTATGGCTACACCTTC | CATSDHRVNYGYTF
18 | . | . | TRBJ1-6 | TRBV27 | TGTGCCAGCGCTATGGGGAGGGCCAGTCCCTCCTATAATTCACCCCTCCACTTT | CASAMGRASPSYNSPLHF
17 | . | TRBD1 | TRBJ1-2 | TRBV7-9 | TGTGCCAGCAGCTTCGTGCCGGGACAGGGGGCGGGCTATGGCTACACCTTC | CASSFVPGQGAGYGYTF
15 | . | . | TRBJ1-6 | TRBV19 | TGTGCCAGTAGTAACGGACAAACATATAATTCACCCCTCCACTTT | CASSNGQTYNSPLHF
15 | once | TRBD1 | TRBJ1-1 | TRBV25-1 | TGTGCCAGCAGCGTAAGGACAGGGGGGGACACTGAAGCTTTCTTT | CASSVRTGGDTEAFF
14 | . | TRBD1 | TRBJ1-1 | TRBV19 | TGTGCCAGTAGTATCCCACAGGGGCCAAATGAAGCTTTCTTT | CASSIPQGPNEAFF
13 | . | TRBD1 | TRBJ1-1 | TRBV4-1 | TGCGCCAGCAGCCGTGACAGGGGGACTGAAGCTTTCTTT | CASSRDRGTEAFF
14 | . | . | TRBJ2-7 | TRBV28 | TGTGCCAGCAGTTTAAAACTGGGACATTACGAGCAGTACTTC | CASSLKLGHYEQYF
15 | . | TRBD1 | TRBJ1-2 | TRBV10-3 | TGTGCCATCAGTGAGAAGGACAGGGGCCCCTATGGCTACACCTTC | CAISEKDRGPYGYTF
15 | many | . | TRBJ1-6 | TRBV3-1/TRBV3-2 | TGTGCCAGCAGCCGGCGAGGCGGATATAATTCACCCCTCCACTTT | CASSRRGGYNSPLHF